These T cell receptor beta chains were read from a single sample in a study of cytomegalovirus exposure and HLA in healthy donors. The repertoire was sequenced with immunoSEQ multiplex PCR; TCRdb's copy has only in-frame clones and lacks some. Of about 110,000 clones listed, 81% are singletons. The source material was PBMCs. These receptors came from a man aged 25-45 years in good health and CMV-seronegative. Both conserved end residues are part of each CDR3. The D gene is left open where the match is weak. Part of the rows lack a size; the others show once, few, many or a class for expanded clones.

j_call: TRBJ1-2; d_call: .; clone_size: .; v_call: TRBV13; cdr3_aa: CASSSGTYGYTF; cdr3_nt: TGTGCCAGCAGCTCTGGGACTTATGGCTACACCTTC
j_call: TRBJ1-2; d_call: TRBD1; clone_size: .; v_call: TRBV27; cdr3_aa: CASSSIRGNYGYTF; cdr3_nt: TGTGCCAGCAGTTCCATCAGGGGGAACTATGGCTACACCTTC
j_call: TRBJ2-1; d_call: TRBD1; clone_size: once; v_call: TRBV7-2; cdr3_aa: CASSFSGTGGINEQFF; cdr3_nt: TGTGCCAGCAGCTTCTCCGGGACAGGGGGGATAAATGAGCAGTTCTTC
j_call: TRBJ2-1; d_call: TRBD2; clone_size: .; v_call: TRBV5-1; cdr3_aa: CASRYLAGGSYNEQFF; cdr3_nt: TGCGCCAGCAGATACCTCGCGGGAGGGTCCTACAATGAGCAGTTCTTC
j_call: TRBJ1-2; d_call: .; clone_size: .; v_call: TRBV27; cdr3_aa: CASSQSGQAYGYTF; cdr3_nt: TGTGCCAGCTCCCAGTCAGGTCAGGCCTATGGCTACACCTTC
j_call: TRBJ2-3; d_call: .; clone_size: .; v_call: TRBV2; cdr3_aa: CASPRDSRLERTDTQYF; cdr3_nt: TGTGCCAGTCCTCGGGACAGCCGACTAGAACGCACAGATACGCAGTATTTT
j_call: TRBJ2-7; d_call: TRBD1; clone_size: .; v_call: TRBV29-1; cdr3_aa: CSVDRRDRTISHEQYF; cdr3_nt: TGCAGCGTTGATCGTCGGGACAGAACCATCTCCCACGAGCAGTACTTC
j_call: TRBJ2-7; d_call: TRBD2; clone_size: few; v_call: TRBV6-1; cdr3_aa: CATSGGIWGGYEQYF; cdr3_nt: TGTGCCACCTCCGGTGGGATTTGGGGGGGGTACGAGCAGTACTTC
j_call: TRBJ2-1; d_call: TRBD2; clone_size: .; v_call: TRBV4-1; cdr3_aa: CASSRRTSGDDNEQFF; cdr3_nt: TGCGCCAGCAGCCGCCGGACTAGCGGGGACGACAATGAGCAGTTCTTC
j_call: TRBJ1-1; d_call: .; clone_size: few; v_call: TRBV28; cdr3_aa: CASSSDGSNTEAFF; cdr3_nt: TGTGCCAGCAGTTCCGACGGGTCGAACACTGAAGCTTTCTTT
j_call: TRBJ2-7; d_call: .; clone_size: .; v_call: TRBV15; cdr3_aa: CATSRGTTSYYEQYF; cdr3_nt: TGTGCCACCAGCAGAGGTACGACAAGCTACTACGAGCAGTACTTC
j_call: TRBJ2-1; d_call: .; clone_size: .; v_call: TRBV2; cdr3_aa: CASIETRGKSNEQFF; cdr3_nt: TGTGCCAGTATCGAAACTAGGGGGAAGTCGAATGAGCAGTTCTTC
j_call: TRBJ2-1; d_call: TRBD2; clone_size: .; v_call: TRBV7-2; cdr3_aa: CASSLSSGVDEQFF; cdr3_nt: TGTGCCAGCAGCCTGTCTAGCGGGGTGGATGAGCAGTTCTTC
j_call: TRBJ1-1; d_call: TRBD1; clone_size: once; v_call: TRBV15; cdr3_aa: CATSTGQGRNTEAFF; cdr3_nt: TGTGCCACCAGCACTGGACAGGGGCGGAACACTGAAGCTTTCTTT
j_call: TRBJ2-1; d_call: TRBD1; clone_size: .; v_call: TRBV5-1; cdr3_aa: CASSSPGQSYNEQFF; cdr3_nt: TGCGCCAGCAGCTCTCCGGGACAGTCGTACAATGAGCAGTTCTTC
j_call: TRBJ1-5; d_call: .; clone_size: .; v_call: TRBV5-6; cdr3_aa: CASSRTGVQPQHF; cdr3_nt: TGTGCCAGCAGCCGCACGGGGGTTCAGCCCCAGCATTTT
j_call: TRBJ2-5; d_call: .; clone_size: .; v_call: TRBV29-1; cdr3_aa: CSVARTISETQYF; cdr3_nt: TGCAGCGTTGCCAGGACTATATCCGAGACCCAGTACTTC
j_call: TRBJ1-1; d_call: TRBD1; clone_size: .; v_call: TRBV7-2; cdr3_aa: CASSPPGQGAPNAFF; cdr3_nt: TGTGCCAGCAGCCCACCGGGACAGGGGGCACCCAACGCTTTCTTT
j_call: TRBJ2-7; d_call: TRBD1; clone_size: .; v_call: TRBV7-9; cdr3_aa: CASSLGTGGIEQYF; cdr3_nt: TGTGCCAGCAGCTTAGGGACAGGGGGGATCGAGCAGTACTTC
j_call: TRBJ1-2; d_call: .; clone_size: .; v_call: TRBV9; cdr3_aa: CASSERNYGYTF; cdr3_nt: TGTGCCAGCAGCGAGAGGAACTATGGCTACACCTTC